The T cell receptor (beta chain) described here comes from a study of post-analysis software for immune sequencing data. The study, taken as a whole, reports: Higher frequency in patients than in controls was seen for about five TRBV segments, with TRBV5-6, TRBV5-1 and TRBV20-1 among them. Pronounced co-clustering by F measure was evident among identically batched samples.

This clonotype occurred once. As yet, its antigen is unknown. The authors incorporated unique molecular identifiers into the TCR beta cDNA libraries. In TCRdb, the PCR reads were re-called with MiXCR into one record per CDR3 protein. The sample comprises 400,000 to 500,000 distinct CDR3 sequences, 39% of which are singletons, and around 8% rests with the top ten. V was trimmed by 1 base and J by 9 bases, leaving 19 bases between them. Germline V gives CDR1 SGHTA, CDR2 FQGNSA. This CDR3 is built from 17 residues. This receptor was taken from a girl aged 2 to 10 with multiple sclerosis. Sequencing was performed on blood. The chain carries TRBV7-2 and TRBJ1-6, with unresolved D. Here the CDR3 reads CASSLDPLKPRSSPLHF. CDR3 DNA sequence: TGTGCCAGCAGCTTAGACCCTTTAAAACCTAGGAGTTCACCCCTCCACTTT.